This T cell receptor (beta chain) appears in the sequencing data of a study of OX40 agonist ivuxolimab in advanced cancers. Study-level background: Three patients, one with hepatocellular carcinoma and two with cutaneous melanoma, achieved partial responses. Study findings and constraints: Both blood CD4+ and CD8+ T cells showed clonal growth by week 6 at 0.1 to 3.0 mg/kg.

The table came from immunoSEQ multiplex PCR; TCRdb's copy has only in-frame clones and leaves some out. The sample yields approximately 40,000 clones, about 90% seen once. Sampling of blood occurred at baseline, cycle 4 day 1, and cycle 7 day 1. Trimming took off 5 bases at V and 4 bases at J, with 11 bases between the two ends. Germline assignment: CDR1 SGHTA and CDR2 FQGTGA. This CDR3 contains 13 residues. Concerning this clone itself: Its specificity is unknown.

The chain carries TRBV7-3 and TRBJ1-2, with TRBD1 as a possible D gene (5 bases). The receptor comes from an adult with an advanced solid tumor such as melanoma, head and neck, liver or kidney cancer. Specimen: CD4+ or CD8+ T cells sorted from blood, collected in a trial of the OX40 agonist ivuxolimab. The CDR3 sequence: CASSLDGTYGYTF. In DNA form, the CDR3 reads TGTGCCAGCAGCCTTGACGGGACCTATGGCTACACCTTC.